This TCR beta chain was observed in a study of T cells of healthy individuals. The germline V gene has CDR1 SEHNR and CDR2 FQNEAQ (reference sequence). The CDR3 length is 14 residues. V was shortened by 5 bases and J by 10 bases, with 20 bases between the two germline ends. Each CDR3 protein gets one entry after TCRdb re-called the 5' RACE reads with MiXCR. The repertoire holds about 82,000 distinct CDR3 sequences, with approximately 5.4% as singletons. This clonotype was found many times. V is TRBV7-9 and J is TRBJ1-1, with TRBD1 as a possible D gene (6 bases). The sequence derives from a female donor in good health. CDR3 sequence reads: CASSPPRGQAVAFF. The CDR3 nucleotides read TGTGCCAGCAGCCCCCCCCGGGGGCAGGCTGTAGCTTTCTTT. The whole variable domain, filled in from reference TRBV7-9 and TRBJ1-1, reads DTGVSQNPRHKITKRGQNVTFRCDPISEHNRLYWYRQTLGQGPEFLTYFQNEAQLEKSRLLSDRFSAERPKGSFSTLEIQRTEQGDSAMYLCASSPPRGQAVAFFGQGTRLTVV.